In this sample, the clone carrying this TCR beta chain turned up a few times. Its antigen is unknown. This sample stems from a study of cytomegalovirus exposure and HLA in healthy donors. This CDR3 contains 16 residues. The ends were cut back, 6 bases at V and 2 bases at J, with 17 bases in the middle. Germline V lookup: CDR1 MDHEN, CDR2 SYDVKM. PCR used 60 Vbeta primers and 13 Jbeta primers. Method: immunoSEQ multiplex PCR; TCRdb's copy keeps in-frame clones and lacks some. The table lists over 150,000 clones, just over 75% of them singletons. Donors in the study were healthy people who gave bone marrow. Study-wide results and limits: Apart from CMV serostatus, no immune exposure information was available. A cluster of highly shared sequence variants was likely a sequencing artifact. Most observed TCR sequences were rare, whereas some public TCRs were detected in many donors.

The source is a woman aged 60-75 years in good health and CMV-seropositive. Sequencing was done on a sample of PBMCs. The gene calls are TRBV28 and TRBJ1-5; D perhaps matches TRBD1 (6 bases). The CDR3 loop is CASRRPGDRRNQPQHF. In nucleotides, the CDR3 is TGTGCCAGCAGACGCCCAGGGGATCGGCGCAATCAGCCCCAGCATTTT.